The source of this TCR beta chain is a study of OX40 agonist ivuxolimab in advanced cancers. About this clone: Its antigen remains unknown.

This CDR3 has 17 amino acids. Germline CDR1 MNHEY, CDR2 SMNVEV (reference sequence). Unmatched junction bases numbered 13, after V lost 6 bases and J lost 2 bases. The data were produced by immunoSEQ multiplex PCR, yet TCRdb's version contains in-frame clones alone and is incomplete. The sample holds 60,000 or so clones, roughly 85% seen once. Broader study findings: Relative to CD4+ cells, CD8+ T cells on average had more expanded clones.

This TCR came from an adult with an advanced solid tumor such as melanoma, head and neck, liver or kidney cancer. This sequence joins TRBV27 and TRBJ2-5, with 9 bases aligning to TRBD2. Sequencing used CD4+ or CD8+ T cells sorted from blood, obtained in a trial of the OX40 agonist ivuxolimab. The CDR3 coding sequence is TGTGCCAGCAGACTCCGGTGGGCTAGCGGGGCACAAGAGACCCAGTACTTC. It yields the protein CASRLRWASGAQETQYF.